This T cell receptor beta chain was profiled in a study of blood T cell repertoires in COVID-19. Overall study context: PBMCs, B-cell-depleted T cells, or T cells provided the cDNA or gDNA that made up the material.

Everyone who took part was roughly 18 to 89 years old, and they came from 24 US areas. Clinical histories supplied by participants themselves formed the basis of cohort assignment. A COVID-19 case had been met by exposed participants during the 2 weeks before study entry. CDR1 is LNHDA, CDR2 SQIVND, per germline (reference sequence). The CDR3 extends over 17 amino acids. V lost 4 bases, J lost 5 bases, and 12 bases stayed unmatched. The protocol was immunoSEQ multiplex PCR, while the TCRdb copy is restricted to in-frame clones and leaves out a portion. The sample records 250,000 or so clones, over 70% being singletons.

This TCR was sampled from a middle-aged woman who had been exposed to COVID-19. This rearrangement joins TRBV19 to TRBJ1-5; 9 bases are a match to TRBD1. Material: PBMCs or T cells enriched from blood (not recorded which). CDR3 residues: CASSRVGTGQSDQPQHF. Here the CDR3 DNA reads TGTGCCAGTAGTAGAGTCGGGACAGGGCAATCGGATCAGCCCCAGCATTTT.